Listed here are 2 T cell receptor beta chains from one sample, sequenced in a study of shared clonotypes between healthy human individuals. TCRdb's copy holds only in-frame clones and misses some; the assay was immunoSEQ multiplex PCR. Here the sample spans millions of clones, around 90% being singletons. The sequenced material came from naive CD4+ T cells sorted from blood. As for subset: CD45RA+ positively selected. The receptor set was obtained from a man aged 18 to 29 in good health.

The chain has TRBV9 and TRBJ1-2; 9 bases fit TRBD1. The CDR3 sequence is 14 residues long. V lost 3 bases and J lost 3; bases outside the gene matches: 3. Germline-derived CDR1 and CDR2 are SGDLS and YYNGEE. This CDR3 reads CASSAQGAYYGYTF. DNA for the CDR3: TGTGCCAGCAGCGCACAGGGGGCTTACTATGGCTACACCTTC.

With respect to this clone: The sample contains more than one DNA sequence encoding this CDR3. The chain combines TRBV2 with TRBJ2-7; D is unresolved. From germline, CDR1 is SNHLY and CDR2 FYNNEI. V gave up 6 bases and J gave up 4 bases, with 4 bases separating them. This CDR3 comprises 10 residues. Written as DNA, the CDR3 is TGTGCCAGCAGGGATTACGAGCAGTACTTC. It specifies CASRDYEQYF.